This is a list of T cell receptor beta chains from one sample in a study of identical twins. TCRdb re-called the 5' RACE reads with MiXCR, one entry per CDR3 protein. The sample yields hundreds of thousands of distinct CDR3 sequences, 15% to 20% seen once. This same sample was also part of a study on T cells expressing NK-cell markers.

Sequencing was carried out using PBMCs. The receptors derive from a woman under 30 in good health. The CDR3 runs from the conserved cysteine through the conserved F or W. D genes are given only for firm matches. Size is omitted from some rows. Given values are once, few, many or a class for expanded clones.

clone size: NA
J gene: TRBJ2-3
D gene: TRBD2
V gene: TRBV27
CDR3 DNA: TGTGCCACCCTCCAGCGGGAGTTCGGAGATACGCAGTATTTT
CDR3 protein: CATLQREFGDTQYF

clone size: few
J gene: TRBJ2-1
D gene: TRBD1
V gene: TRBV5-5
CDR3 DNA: TGTGCCAGCAGCCAAAGGGACAGGAGTCACAATGAGCAGTTCTTC
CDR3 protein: CASSQRDRSHNEQFF

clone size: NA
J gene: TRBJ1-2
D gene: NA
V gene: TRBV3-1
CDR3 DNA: TGTGCCAGCAGCCAACGGTGGGACGAGGGTGGCTACACCTTC
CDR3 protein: CASSQRWDEGGYTF

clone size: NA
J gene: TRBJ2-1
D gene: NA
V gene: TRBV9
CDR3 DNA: TGTGCCAGCAGCCCCAGGGTTGGCGCCTACAATGAGCAGTTCTTC
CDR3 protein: CASSPRVGAYNEQFF

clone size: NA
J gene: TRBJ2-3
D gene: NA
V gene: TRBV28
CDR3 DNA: TGTGCCAGCTTCAGGGATACGCAGTATTTT
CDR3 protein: CASFRDTQYF

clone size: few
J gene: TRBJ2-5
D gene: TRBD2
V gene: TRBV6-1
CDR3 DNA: TGTGCCAGCAGTGGGGTCAGCGGGGGCCACCAAGAGACCCAGTACTTC
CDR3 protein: CASSGVSGGHQETQYF

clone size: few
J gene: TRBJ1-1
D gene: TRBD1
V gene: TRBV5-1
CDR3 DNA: TGCGCCAGCAGCCTCGACAGGGGGAGTCAAGCTTTCTTT
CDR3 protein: CASSLDRGSQAFF

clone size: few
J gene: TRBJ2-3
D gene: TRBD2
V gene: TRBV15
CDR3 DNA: TGTGCCACCAGCGGCGGACTAGCGGTTACAGATACGCAGTATTTT
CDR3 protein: CATSGGLAVTDTQYF

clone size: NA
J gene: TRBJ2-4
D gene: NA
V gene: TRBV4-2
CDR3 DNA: TGTGCCAGCAGCCTGCCTGGGGGGTCCCGACAGAGTTTAGCCAAAAACATTCAGTACTTC
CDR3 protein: CASSLPGGSRQSLAKNIQYF

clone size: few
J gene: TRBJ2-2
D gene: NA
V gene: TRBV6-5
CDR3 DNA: TGTGCCAGCAAAAGGGGGACCGGGGAGCTGTTTTTT
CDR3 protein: CASKRGTGELFF

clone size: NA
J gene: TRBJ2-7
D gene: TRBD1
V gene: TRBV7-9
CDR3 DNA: TGTGCCAGCAGCCTAAGACAGGGACCCCTTATCTACGAGCAGTACTTC
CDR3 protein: CASSLRQGPLIYEQYF

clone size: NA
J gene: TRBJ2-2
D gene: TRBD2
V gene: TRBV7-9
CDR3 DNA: TGTGCCAGCAGCTTAGGGGCTAGCGGCCGAACCGGGGAGCTGTTTTTT
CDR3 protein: CASSLGASGRTGELFF

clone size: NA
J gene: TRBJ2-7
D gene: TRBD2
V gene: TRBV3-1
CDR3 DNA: TGTGCCAGCAGCCAAGGCGTGGCAGCGGGGGGATACGAGCAGTACTTC
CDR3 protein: CASSQGVAAGGYEQYF

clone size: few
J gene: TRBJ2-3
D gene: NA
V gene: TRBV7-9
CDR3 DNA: TGTGCCAGCGCTACTCTCACAGATACGCAGTATTTT
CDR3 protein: CASATLTDTQYF

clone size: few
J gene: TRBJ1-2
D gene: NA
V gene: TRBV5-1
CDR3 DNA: TGCGCCAGCAGCCCAATGGACAGCCATGGCTACACCTTC
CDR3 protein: CASSPMDSHGYTF

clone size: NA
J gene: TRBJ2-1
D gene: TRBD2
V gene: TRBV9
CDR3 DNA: TGTGCCAGCAGCGAGGCGGGACTAGCTGATGAGCAGTTCTTC
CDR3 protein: CASSEAGLADEQFF

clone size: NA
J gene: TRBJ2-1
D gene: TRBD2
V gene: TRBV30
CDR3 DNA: TGTGCCTGGAATGGCGGGGGAGGAGAGCAGTTCTTC
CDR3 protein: CAWNGGGGEQFF

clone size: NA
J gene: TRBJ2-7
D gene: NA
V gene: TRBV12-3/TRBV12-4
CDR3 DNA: TGTGCCAGCAGTCCCCCCCCGGGCAGGGGAACCTACGAGCAGTACTTC
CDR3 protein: CASSPPPGRGTYEQYF

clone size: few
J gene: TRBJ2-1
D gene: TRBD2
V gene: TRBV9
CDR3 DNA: TGTGCCAGCAGCGTTGGACTAGCGGGAGCCTCCTACAATGAGCAGTTCTTC
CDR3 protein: CASSVGLAGASYNEQFF

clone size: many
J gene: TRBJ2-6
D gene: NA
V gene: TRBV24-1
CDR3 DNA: TGTGCCAGCACGAAATTTGGAACAGGGATATCTGGGGCCAACGTCCTGACTTTC
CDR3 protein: CASTKFGTGISGANVLTF

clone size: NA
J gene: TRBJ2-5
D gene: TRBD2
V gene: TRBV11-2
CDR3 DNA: TGTGCCAGCAGCTTCGTAGGCCTAGCGGGAGTCCAGACCCAGTACTTC
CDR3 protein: CASSFVGLAGVQTQYF

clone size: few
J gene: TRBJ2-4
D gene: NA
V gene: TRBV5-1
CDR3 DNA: TGCGCCAGCAGCTTGGAAGCGGGCCACGACGCGGCCAAAAACATTCAGTACTTC
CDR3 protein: CASSLEAGHDAAKNIQYF

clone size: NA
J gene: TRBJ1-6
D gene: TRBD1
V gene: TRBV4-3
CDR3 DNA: TGCGCCAGCAGCCAACAACCCGGGACAGGGAATAATTCACCCCTCCACTTT
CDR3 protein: CASSQQPGTGNNSPLHF

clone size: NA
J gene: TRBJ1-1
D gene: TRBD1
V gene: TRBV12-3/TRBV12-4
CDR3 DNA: TGTGCCAGCCTCCGACAGGGGAGGACTGAAGCTTTCTTT
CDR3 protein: CASLRQGRTEAFF

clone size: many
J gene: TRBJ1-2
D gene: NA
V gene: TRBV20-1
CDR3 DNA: TGCAGTGCTAGAGTGAAAGGGGTGACACGAGGCTACACCTTC
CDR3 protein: CSARVKGVTRGYTF

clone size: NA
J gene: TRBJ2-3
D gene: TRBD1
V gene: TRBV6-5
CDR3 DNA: TGTGCCAGCAGTTACACCCCGACAGGGGGCCGCACAGATACGCAGTATTTT
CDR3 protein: CASSYTPTGGRTDTQYF

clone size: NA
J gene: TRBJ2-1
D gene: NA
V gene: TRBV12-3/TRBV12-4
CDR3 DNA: TGTGCCAGCAGTTTTATACAGGGATGGCGAATTGAGCAGTTCTTC
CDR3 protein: CASSFIQGWRIEQFF

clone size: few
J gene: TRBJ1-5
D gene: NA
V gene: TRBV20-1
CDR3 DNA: TGCAGTGCCACTATGTGGGGTTACAATCAGCCCCAGCATTTT
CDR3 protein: CSATMWGYNQPQHF

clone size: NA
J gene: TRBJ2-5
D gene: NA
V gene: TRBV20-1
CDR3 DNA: TGCAGTGCTAGAGGCCAGGCAGAGACCCAGTACTTC
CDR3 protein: CSARGQAETQYF

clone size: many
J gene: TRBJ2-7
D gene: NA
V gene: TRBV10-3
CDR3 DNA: TGTGCCATCAGCCAGGCCGTCGAGCAGTACTTC
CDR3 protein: CAISQAVEQYF

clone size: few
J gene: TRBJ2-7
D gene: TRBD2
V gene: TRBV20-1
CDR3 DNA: TGCAGTGCTAGAGATTCGCTAGCGGGAACCTACGAGCAGTACTTC
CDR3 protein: CSARDSLAGTYEQYF

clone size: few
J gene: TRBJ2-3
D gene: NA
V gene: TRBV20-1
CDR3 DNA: TGCAGTGCTAGACACCCTAGGGACTCCAACTGGGATACGCAGTATTTT
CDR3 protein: CSARHPRDSNWDTQYF

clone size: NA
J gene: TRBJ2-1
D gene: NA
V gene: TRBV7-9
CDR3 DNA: TGTGCCAGCAGCTTACTAGCATTCGAGCAGTTCTTC
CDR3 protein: CASSLLAFEQFF

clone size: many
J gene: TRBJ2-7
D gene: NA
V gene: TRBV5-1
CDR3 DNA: TGCGCCAGCAGCCCCCTTTTGCGGGCCCAGGGCGAGCAGTACTTC
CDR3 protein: CASSPLLRAQGEQYF

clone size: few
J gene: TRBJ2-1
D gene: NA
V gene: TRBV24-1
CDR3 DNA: TGTGCCACCAGTGACCTTGGGACGACCAATGAGCAGTTCTTC
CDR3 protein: CATSDLGTTNEQFF

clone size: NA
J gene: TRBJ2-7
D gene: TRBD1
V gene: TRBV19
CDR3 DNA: TGTGCCAGTAGTCCGAACAGGGGAAGGCAGTACTTC
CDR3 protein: CASSPNRGRQYF

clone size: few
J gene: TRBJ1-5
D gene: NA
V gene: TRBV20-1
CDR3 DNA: TGCAGTGCTAGAGGATCCCTCAATCAGCCCCAGCATTTT
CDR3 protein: CSARGSLNQPQHF

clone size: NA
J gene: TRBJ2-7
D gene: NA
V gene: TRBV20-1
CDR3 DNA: TGCAGTGCTTGGTGGCCCAGCTCCTACGAGCAGTACTTC
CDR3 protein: CSAWWPSSYEQYF

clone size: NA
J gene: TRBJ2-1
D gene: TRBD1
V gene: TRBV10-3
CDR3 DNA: TGTGCCATCAGAGATCAAGACAGGGTCTACCAGTTCTTC
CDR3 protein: CAIRDQDRVYQFF

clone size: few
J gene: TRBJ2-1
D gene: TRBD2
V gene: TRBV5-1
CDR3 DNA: TGCGCCAGCGCGCGAGGTAGCGGGGGGTCCAGCTCCTACAATGAGCAGTTCTTC
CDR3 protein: CASARGSGGSSSYNEQFF

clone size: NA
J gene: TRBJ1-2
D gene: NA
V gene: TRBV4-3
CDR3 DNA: TGCGCCAGCAGCCTTGGGCGGACAGCAAAGGATGGCTACACCTTC
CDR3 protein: CASSLGRTAKDGYTF

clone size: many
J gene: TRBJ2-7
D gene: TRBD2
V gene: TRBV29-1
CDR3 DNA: TGCAGCGTTGGAGGACTAGCGGGAGGAGGGGAGCAGTACTTC
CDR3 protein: CSVGGLAGGGEQYF

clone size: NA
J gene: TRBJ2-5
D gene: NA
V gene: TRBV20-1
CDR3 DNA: TGCAGTGCTAGAAGCCCCCACGAGACCCAGTACTTC
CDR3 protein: CSARSPHETQYF

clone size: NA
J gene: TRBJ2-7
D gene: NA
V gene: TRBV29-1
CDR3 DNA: TGCAGCGTTGGCAGGACCCACTACGAGCAGTACTTC
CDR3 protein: CSVGRTHYEQYF

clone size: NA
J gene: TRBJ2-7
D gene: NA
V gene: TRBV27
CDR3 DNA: TGTGCTAGCAGTTTGGACCGGGGGCACTACGAGCAGTACTTC
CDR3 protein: CASSLDRGHYEQYF

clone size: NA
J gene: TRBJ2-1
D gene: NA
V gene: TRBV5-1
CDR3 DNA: TGCGCCAGCAGACCCCAGAGGGTTGTTGGTGAGCAGTTCTTC
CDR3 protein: CASRPQRVVGEQFF

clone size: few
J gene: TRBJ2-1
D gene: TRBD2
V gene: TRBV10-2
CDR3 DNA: TGCGCCAGCAGTGAGGGGGCGGGAGGGATCTACAATGAGCAGTTCTTC
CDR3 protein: CASSEGAGGIYNEQFF

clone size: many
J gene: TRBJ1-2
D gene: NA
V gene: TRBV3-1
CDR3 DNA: TGTGCCAGCAGCCAAGAAGGGGCTCGGGGCTACACCTTC
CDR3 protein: CASSQEGARGYTF

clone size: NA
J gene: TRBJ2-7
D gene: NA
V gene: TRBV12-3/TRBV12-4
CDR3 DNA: TGTGCCAGCAGGCTGGAATCCCTCTACGAGCAGTACTTC
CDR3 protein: CASRLESLYEQYF

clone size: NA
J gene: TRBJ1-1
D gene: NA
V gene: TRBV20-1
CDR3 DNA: TGCAGTGCTAGAGATCTTCGGGGGGCAGGCAACACTGAAGCTTTCTTT
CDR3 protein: CSARDLRGAGNTEAFF

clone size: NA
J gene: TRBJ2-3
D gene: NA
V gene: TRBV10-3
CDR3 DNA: TGTGCCATCAGTGATGAGCGGAATTCAGATACGCAGTATTTT
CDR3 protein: CAISDERNSDTQYF